These 6 T cell receptor beta chains share one sample of origin, sequenced in a study of spatial heterogeneity in lung cancer. Sample time point: sample taken at primary tumor resection. From the 5' RACE reads, TCRdb called clonotypes with MiXCR, one entry per CDR3 protein. Counted here are tens of thousands of distinct CDR3 sequences, roughly 5.4% occurring once; the ten biggest clones make up approximately 25%. Sequenced here: PBMCs, sampled at surgery. The receptors shown here come from a female donor with early-stage non-small cell lung cancer.

The rearrangement links TRBV7-9 to TRBJ1-2; unclear D gene. With 2 bases removed from V and 0 bases from J, the gap between germline ends came to 19 bases. The CDR3 sequence is 18 residues long. Looked up from germline, CDR1 is SEHNR and CDR2 is FQNEAQ (reference sequence). CDR3: CASSLRGRGRDTNYGYTF. The CDR3 bases are TGTGCCAGCAGCTTACGCGGGCGGGGTCGAGATACTAACTATGGCTACACCTTC.

Many counts were recorded for this clonotype. The V and J genes are TRBV20-1 and TRBJ1-5; maybe TRBD1 (5 bases). CDR1 and CDR2 from the germline V gene are DFQATT and SNEGSKA (reference sequence). V lost 6 bases, J lost 5 bases, and 20 bases lay in between. The CDR3 covers 15 residues. The DNA for the CDR3 is TGCAGTGCCTCCCGGGACCCCCTGGAGGATCAGCCCCAGCATTTT. Translating it yields CSASRDPLEDQPQHF.

Only a few counts were recorded for this clonotype. V usage is TRBV5-1 and J usage is TRBJ1-6; 8 nucleotides match TRBD1. The CDR3 contains 15 residues. The germline V gene encodes CDR1 SGHRS and CDR2 YFSETQ. The ends lost 4 bases at V and 15 bases at J; junction bases unmatched: 15. CDR3 bases: TGCGCCAGCAGCGACCGGGACAGGTCCCCTTTGGACCTCCACTTT. Translation: CASSDRDRSPLDLHF. Full variable domain (rest looked up from reference TRBV5-1 and TRBJ1-6): KAGVTQTPRYLIKTRGQQVTLSCSPISGHRSVSWYQQTPGQGLQFLFEYFSETQRNKGNFPGRFSGRQFSNSRSEMNVSTLELGDSALYLCASSDRDRSPLDLHFGNGTRLTVT.

This clonotype showed up many times. This chain joins TRBV6-5 and TRBJ1-2, with TRBD1 matching 9 bases. The CDR3 runs 15 residues. With V trimmed by 2 bases and J by 6 bases, 7 bases remained unmatched. Germline assignment: CDR1 MNHEY and CDR2 SVGAGI. CDR3 coding DNA: TGTGCCAGCAGTTACGCGACAGGGGGAGGTGATGGCTACACCTTC. This sequence encodes CASSYATGGGDGYTF.

V and J are TRBV12-3 or TRBV12-4 and TRBJ1-2; D is uncertain. This CDR3 region has 15 residues. Between the trimmed V and J ends, which lost 5 bases and 3 bases, there was a span of 16 bases. The CDR3 coding sequence is TGTGCCAGCAGTCCCGCGCGCTTAGCGGACTATGGCTACACCTTC. It yields the protein CASSPARLADYGYTF.

Many counts were recorded for this clonotype. This chain uses TRBV29-1 with TRBJ2-5, with a tentative D call TRBD1 (6 bases). V was shortened by 6 bases and J by 0 bases, with 11 bases between the two germline ends. The CDR3 runs 13 residues. Germline V gene lookup returns CDR1 SQVTM and CDR2 ANQGSEA. CDR3 coding DNA: TGCAGCGTGCACAGGGTCGACCAAGAGACCCAGTACTTC. It codes for CSVHRVDQETQYF.